The text below deals with one T cell receptor (beta chain). This specimen belongs to a study of shared clonotypes between healthy human individuals. Germline V lookup: CDR1 SGDLS, CDR2 YYNGEE. The CDR3 is 15 residues long. The V and J ends lost 2 bases and 3 bases respectively, with 14 bases between them. Here immunoSEQ multiplex PCR was the method, and the copy in TCRdb shows in-frame clones only, minus some. The sample carries millions of clones, approximately 95% recorded once. This chain links TRBV9 with TRBJ1-2; D is possibly TRBD1 (6 bases). The source is a man between 18 and 35 years old in good health. Some clones in this sample may be carry-over from other donors' samples. The source material was naive CD4+ T cells from PBMCs. The subset was: CD45RA+ positively selected. Here the CDR3 reads CASSVGGQAYYGYTF. In DNA form, the CDR3 reads TGTGCCAGCAGCGTTGGGGGGCAGGCTTACTATGGCTACACCTTC.